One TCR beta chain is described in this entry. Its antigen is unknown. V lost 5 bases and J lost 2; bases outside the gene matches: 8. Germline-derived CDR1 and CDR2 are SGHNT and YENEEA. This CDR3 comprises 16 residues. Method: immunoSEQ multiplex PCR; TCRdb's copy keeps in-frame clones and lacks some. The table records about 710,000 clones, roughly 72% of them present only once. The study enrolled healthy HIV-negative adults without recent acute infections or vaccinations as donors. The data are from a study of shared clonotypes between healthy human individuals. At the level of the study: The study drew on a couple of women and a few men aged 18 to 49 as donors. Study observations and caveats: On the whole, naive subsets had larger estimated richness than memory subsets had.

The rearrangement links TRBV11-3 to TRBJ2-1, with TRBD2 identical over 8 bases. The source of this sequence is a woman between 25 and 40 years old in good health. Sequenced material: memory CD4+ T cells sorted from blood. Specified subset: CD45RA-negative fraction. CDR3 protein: CASSIKRETAYNEQFF. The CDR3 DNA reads TGTGCCAGCAGCATAAAGCGGGAGACAGCCTACAATGAGCAGTTCTTC.